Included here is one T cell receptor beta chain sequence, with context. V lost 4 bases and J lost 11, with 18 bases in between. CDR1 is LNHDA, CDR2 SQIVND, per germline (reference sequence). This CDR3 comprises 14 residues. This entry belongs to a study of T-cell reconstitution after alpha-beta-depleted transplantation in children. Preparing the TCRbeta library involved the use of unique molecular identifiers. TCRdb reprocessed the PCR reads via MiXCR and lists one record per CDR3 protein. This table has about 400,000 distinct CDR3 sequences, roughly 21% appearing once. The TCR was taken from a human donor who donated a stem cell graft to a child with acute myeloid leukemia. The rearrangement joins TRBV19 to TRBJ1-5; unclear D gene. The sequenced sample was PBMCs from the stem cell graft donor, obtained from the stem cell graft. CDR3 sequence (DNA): TGTGCCAGTAGTACCCGGAGTTCGCGGGTGACCCAGCATTTT. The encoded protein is CASSTRSSRVTQHF.